This paragraph reports one T cell receptor beta chain. CDR1 MNHNY and CDR2 SVGAGI come from the germline V gene (reference sequence). The CDR3 totals 12 residues. Trimming took 6 bases from V and 7 from J, leaving 11 bases between them. From the RT-PCR reads, TCRdb called clonotypes with MiXCR, one entry per CDR3 protein. The profile shows about 700,000 distinct CDR3 sequences, about 15% of them singletons. This entry belongs to a study of response to subunit inactivated influenza vaccine. This clonotype was sampled from a man in his fifties or sixties who received an inactivated influenza vaccine. Source: PBMCs from blood, taken 14 to 15 days before vaccination. This rearrangement joins TRBV6-6 to TRBJ2-3; D remains unclear. CDR3 nucleotides: TGTGCCAGCAGCGGAGACATAAATACGCAGTATTTT. Protein product: CASSGDINTQYF.